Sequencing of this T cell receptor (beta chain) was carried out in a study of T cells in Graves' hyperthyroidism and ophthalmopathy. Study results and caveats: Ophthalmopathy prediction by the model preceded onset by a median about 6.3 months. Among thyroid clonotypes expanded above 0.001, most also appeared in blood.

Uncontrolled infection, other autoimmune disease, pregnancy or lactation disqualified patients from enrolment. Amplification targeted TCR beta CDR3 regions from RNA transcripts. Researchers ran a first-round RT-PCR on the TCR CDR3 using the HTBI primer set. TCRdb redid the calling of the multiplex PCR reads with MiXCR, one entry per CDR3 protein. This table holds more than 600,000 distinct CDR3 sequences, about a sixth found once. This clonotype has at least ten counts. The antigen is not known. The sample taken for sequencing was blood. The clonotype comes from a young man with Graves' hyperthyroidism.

The CDR3 reads CAWSPTGIHEQYF. CDR3 nucleotide sequence: TGTGCCTGGAGCCCGACAGGGATCCACGAGCAGTACTTC. The J gene is TRBJ2-7, the V gene TRBV30; 7 positions match TRBD1. The V segment lost 3 bases and the J segment 5 bases; nucleotides outside the gene matches: 7. The germline gives CDR1 GTSNPN, CDR2 SVGIG (reference sequence). The CDR3 loop spans 13 amino acids.